Below, 10 T cell receptor beta chains from the same sample are listed, as sequenced in a study of immune evolution from preneoplasia to lung adenocarcinoma. Profiling relied on immunoSEQ multiplex PCR, and the TCRdb table lists in-frame clones only, not all of them. The sample contains some 3,500 clones, 60% to 85% of which appear only once. Sequencing was carried out using FFPE minimally invasive lung adenocarcinoma tissue. Every receptor here comes from a person aged 60 to 80 with lung adenocarcinoma.

V gene TRBV29-1 combines with J gene TRBJ1-1; a possible D gene is TRBD1 (5 bases). The CDR3 has 13 amino acids. The V and J ends lost 6 bases and 1 base respectively, with 12 bases between them. Looked up from germline, CDR1 is SQVTM and CDR2 is ANQGSEA. The CDR3 DNA reads TGCAGCGTCGGGAAGACAGCGAACACTGAAGCTTTCTTT. Translated, it gives CSVGKTANTEAFF.

This clone has a handful of counts. The rearrangement links TRBV10-1 to TRBJ2-7; D gene unclear. The germline gives CDR1 WNHNN, CDR2 SYGVQD (reference sequence). V was trimmed by 6 bases and J by 0 bases, leaving 3 bases between them. CDR3 length: 11 amino acids. In DNA form, the CDR3 reads TGCGCCAGCAGCAACTCCTACGAGCAGTACTTC. It is translated as CASSNSYEQYF.

The chain employs TRBV5-6 and TRBJ2-7; 10 bases align to TRBD2. The CDR3 sequence is 15 residues long. Unmatched junction bases numbered 9, after V lost 4 bases and J lost 5 bases. Germline CDR1 and CDR2: SGHDT and YYEEEE. The chain's CDR3 is CASSQQKLAGDEQYF. CDR3 DNA: TGTGCCAGCAGCCAGCAAAAGCTAGCGGGAGACGAGCAGTACTTC.

The chain links TRBV9 to TRBJ2-6; tentative D call: TRBD1 (6 bases). The CDR3 sequence is 17 residues long. The V end lost 2 bases, the J end lost 2 bases, and 14 bases lay between the germline ends. Germline CDR1 is SGDLS and CDR2 is YYNGEE. The chain's CDR3 is CASSVTGNPTGANVLTF. The CDR3 nucleotides are TGTGCCAGCAGCGTTACAGGGAATCCCACTGGGGCCAACGTCCTGACTTTC.

This clone is a singleton in its sample. The chain combines TRBV27 with TRBJ1-1, with D uncertain. CDR1 is MNHEY, CDR2 SMNVEV, per germline (reference sequence). The ends were cut back, 4 bases at V and 3 bases at J, with 18 bases in the middle. This CDR3 region has 16 residues. The CDR3 region is CASSYSPGGRDTEAFF. The DNA of the CDR3 is TGTGCCAGCAGTTATTCCCCGGGAGGTCGGGACACTGAAGCTTTCTTT.

The chain carries TRBV2 and TRBJ2-7; 9 bases agree with TRBD2. CDR3 length equals 15 residues. V shed 5 bases, J shed 0 bases, and the junction held 5 bases outside the gene matches. The germline V gene encodes CDR1 SNHLY and CDR2 FYNNEI. CDR3 loop: CASSPTSGASYEQYF. CDR3 nucleotides: TGTGCCAGCAGTCCGACTAGCGGAGCCTCCTACGAGCAGTACTTC.

This clone was recorded only once. The chain combines TRBV6-1 with TRBJ2-5, with D unclear. Trimming left V 2 bases short and J 2 bases short, with 9 bases between. This CDR3 has 14 residues. Germline-derived CDR1 and CDR2 are MNHNS and SASEGT. Here the CDR3 reads CASSEPPHQETQYF. CDR3 DNA sequence: TGTGCCAGCAGTGAACCACCCCATCAAGAGACCCAGTACTTC.

A word on this clone: At the DNA level, this CDR3 is encoded by other sequences in the same sample as well. The chain couples TRBV2 to TRBJ2-6; no definite D call. This CDR3 spans 15 amino acids. Trimming left V 6 bases short and J 2 bases short, with 11 bases between. From germline, CDR1 is SNHLY and CDR2 FYNNEI. For the CDR3, the DNA is TGTGCCAGCAGCACCTCGGGCCCTGGGGCCAACGTCCTGACTTTC. It is translated as CASSTSGPGANVLTF. The full variable domain, with the rest looked up from reference TRBV2 and TRBJ2-6, is EPEVTQTPSHQVTQMGQEVILRCVPISNHLYFYWYRQILGQKVEFLVSFYNNEISEKSEIFDDQFSVERPDGSNFTLKIRSTKLEDSAMYFCASSTSGPGANVLTFGAGSRLTVL.

V usage is TRBV27 and J usage is TRBJ2-3; D ambiguous. Trimming took 2 bases from V and 3 from J, leaving 6 bases between them. The CDR3 is 13 residues long. The germline V gene encodes CDR1 MNHEY and CDR2 SMNVEV (reference sequence). CDR3 region: CASSLKRTDTQYF. Written as DNA, the CDR3 is TGTGCCAGCAGTTTAAAGAGGACAGATACGCAGTATTTT.

The gene calls are TRBV11-3 and TRBJ2-1; tentatively, D is TRBD2 (6 bases). The germline V gene has CDR1 SGHNT and CDR2 YENEEA. Deletions cut 0 bases from V and 10 bases from J, with 7 bases between. The CDR3 consists of 12 residues. The CDR3, as DNA: TGTGCCAGCAGCTTAGATCGGGGGGAGCAGTTCTTC. This sequence encodes CASSLDRGEQFF.